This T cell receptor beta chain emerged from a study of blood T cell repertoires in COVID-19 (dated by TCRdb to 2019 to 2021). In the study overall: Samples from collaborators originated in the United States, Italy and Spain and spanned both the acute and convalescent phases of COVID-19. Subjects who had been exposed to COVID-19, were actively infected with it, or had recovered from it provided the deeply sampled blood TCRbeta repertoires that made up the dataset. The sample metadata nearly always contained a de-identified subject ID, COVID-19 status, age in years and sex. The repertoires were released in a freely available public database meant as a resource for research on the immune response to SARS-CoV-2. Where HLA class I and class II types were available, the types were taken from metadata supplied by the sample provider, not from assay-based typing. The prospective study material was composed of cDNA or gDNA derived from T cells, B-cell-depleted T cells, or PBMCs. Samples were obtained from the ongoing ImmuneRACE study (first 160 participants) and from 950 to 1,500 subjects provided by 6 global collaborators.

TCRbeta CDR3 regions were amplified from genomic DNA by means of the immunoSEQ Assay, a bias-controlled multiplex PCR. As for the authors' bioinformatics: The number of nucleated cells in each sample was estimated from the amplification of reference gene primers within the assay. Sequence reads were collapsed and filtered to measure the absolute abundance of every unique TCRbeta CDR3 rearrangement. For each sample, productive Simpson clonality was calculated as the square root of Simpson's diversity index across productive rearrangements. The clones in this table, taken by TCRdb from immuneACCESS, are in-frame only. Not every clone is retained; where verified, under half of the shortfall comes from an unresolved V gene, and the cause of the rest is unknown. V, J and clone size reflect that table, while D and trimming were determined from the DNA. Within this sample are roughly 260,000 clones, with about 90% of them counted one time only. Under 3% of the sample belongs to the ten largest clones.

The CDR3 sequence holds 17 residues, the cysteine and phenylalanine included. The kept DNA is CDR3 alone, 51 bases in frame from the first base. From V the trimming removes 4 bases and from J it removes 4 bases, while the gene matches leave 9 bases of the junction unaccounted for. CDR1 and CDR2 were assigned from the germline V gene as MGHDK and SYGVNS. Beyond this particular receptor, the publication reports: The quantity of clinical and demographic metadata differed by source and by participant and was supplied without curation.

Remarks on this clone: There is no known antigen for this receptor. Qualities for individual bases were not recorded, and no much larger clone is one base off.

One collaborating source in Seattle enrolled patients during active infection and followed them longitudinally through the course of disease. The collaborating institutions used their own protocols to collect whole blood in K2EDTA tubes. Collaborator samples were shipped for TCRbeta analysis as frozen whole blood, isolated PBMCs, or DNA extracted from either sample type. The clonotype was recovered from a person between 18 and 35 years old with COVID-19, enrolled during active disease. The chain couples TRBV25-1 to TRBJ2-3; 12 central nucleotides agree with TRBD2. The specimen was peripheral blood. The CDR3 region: CASSGLRTSGASDTQYF. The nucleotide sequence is TGTGCCAGCAGTGGACTGAGGACTAGCGGGGCTTCAGATACGCAGTATTTT.